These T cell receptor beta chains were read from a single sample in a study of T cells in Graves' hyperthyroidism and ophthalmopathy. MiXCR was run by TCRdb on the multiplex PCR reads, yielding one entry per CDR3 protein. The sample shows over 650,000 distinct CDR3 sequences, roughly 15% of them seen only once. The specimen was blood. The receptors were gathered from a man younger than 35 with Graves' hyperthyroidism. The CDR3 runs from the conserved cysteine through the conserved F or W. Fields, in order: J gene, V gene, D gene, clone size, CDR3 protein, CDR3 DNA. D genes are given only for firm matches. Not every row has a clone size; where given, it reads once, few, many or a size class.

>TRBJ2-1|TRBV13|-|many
CASSLTRSNEQFF
TGTGCCAGCAGCTTGACTAGAAGCAATGAGCAGTTCTTC
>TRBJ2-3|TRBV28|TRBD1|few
CASSAVGDRGIDTQYF
TGTGCCAGCAGTGCCGTAGGAGACAGGGGAATAGATACGCAGTATTTT
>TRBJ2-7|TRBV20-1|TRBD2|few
CSARANPAGLAGVGVYEQYF
TGCAGTGCTAGAGCCAACCCAGCGGGACTAGCGGGAGTTGGGGTCTACGAGCAGTACTTC
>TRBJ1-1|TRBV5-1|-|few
CASFSGTPNTEAFF
TGCGCCAGCTTTTCCGGGACACCGAACACTGAAGCTTTCTTT
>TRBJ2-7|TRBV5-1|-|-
CASSLMPGEAYEQYF
TGCGCCAGCAGCTTGATGCCCGGGGAGGCCTACGAGCAGTACTTC
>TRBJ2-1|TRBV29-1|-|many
CSVEGRESYNEQFF
TGCAGCGTTGAGGGTCGGGAGTCCTACAATGAGCAGTTCTTC
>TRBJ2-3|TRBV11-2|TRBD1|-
CASSPSRTGIGDTQYF
TGTGCCAGCAGCCCTTCGCGGACAGGGATTGGAGATACGCAGTATTTT
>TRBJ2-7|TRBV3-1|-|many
CASSQAGEQYF
TGTGCCAGCAGCCAAGCCGGAGAGCAGTACTTC
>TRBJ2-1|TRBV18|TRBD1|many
CASSPNWDRSGNEQFF
TGTGCCAGCTCACCGAACTGGGACAGGTCCGGGAATGAGCAGTTCTTC
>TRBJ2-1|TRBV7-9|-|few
CASTRGGLNEQFF
TGTGCCAGCACCCGTGGCGGGCTCAATGAGCAGTTCTTC
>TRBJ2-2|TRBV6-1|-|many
CASKPRGLNTGELFF
TGTGCCAGCAAACCACGGGGGTTGAACACCGGGGAGCTGTTTTTT
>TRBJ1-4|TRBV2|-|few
CARGGDVDEKLFF
TGTGCCAGAGGGGGAGACGTCGATGAAAAACTGTTTTTT
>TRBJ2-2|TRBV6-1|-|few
CASSYTVPVGSGELFF
TGTGCCAGCAGTTATACGGTCCCCGTGGGTAGCGGGGAGCTGTTTTTT
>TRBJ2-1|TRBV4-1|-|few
CASSQDLGGETYNEQFF
TGCGCCAGCAGCCAAGATCTTGGGGGAGAGACCTACAATGAGCAGTTCTTC
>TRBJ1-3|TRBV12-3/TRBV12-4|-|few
CASSSTLDGSSGNTIYF
TGTGCCAGCAGTTCAACCCTCGACGGGAGCTCTGGAAACACCATATATTTT
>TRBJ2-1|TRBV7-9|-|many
CASSRTTYNEQFF
TGTGCCAGCAGCCGGACTACCTACAATGAGCAGTTCTTC
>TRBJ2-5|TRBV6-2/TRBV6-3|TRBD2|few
CASSYRFSGEETQYF
TGTGCCAGCAGTTACCGGTTTAGCGGGGAAGAGACCCAGTACTTC
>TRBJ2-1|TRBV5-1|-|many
CASSTGHGVQGEQFF
TGCGCCAGCAGCACGGGACACGGGGTTCAGGGAGAGCAGTTCTTC
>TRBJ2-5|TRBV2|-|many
CASSSYRETQYF
TGTGCCAGCAGCTCGTATAGAGAGACCCAGTACTTC
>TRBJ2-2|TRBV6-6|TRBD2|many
CASSYSMGGTGELFF
TGTGCCAGCAGTTACTCGATGGGGGGGACCGGGGAGCTGTTTTTT
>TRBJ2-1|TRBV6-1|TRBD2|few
CASSATSGSKGEQFF
TGTGCCAGCAGTGCCACTAGCGGGAGTAAAGGAGAGCAGTTCTTC
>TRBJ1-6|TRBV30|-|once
CAWSVGRVRNSPLHF
TGTGCCTGGAGTGTGGGGAGGGTGAGAAATTCACCCCTCCACTTT
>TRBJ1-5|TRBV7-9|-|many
CASSVGLPNQPQHF
TGTGCCAGCAGCGTGGGACTGCCCAATCAGCCCCAGCATTTT
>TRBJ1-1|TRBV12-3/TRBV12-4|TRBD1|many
CASTPIGGPEAFF
TGTGCCAGCACCCCTATAGGGGGCCCTGAAGCTTTCTTT
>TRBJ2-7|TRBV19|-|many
CASSIDPRSYEQYF
TGTGCCAGTAGTATCGACCCTAGGTCCTACGAGCAGTACTTC
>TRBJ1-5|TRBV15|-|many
CATSRGGLRKPQHF
TGTGCCACCAGCAGAGGAGGGCTGAGAAAGCCCCAGCATTTT
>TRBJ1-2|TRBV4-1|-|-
CASSQDPQGGYGYTF
TGCGCCAGCAGCCAAGACCCCCAGGGAGGCTATGGCTACACCTTC
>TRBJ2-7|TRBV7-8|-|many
CASSQRLGQPSYEQYF
TGTGCCAGCAGCCAAAGGCTAGGACAGCCCTCCTACGAGCAGTACTTC
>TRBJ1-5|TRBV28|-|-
CASSFPRAAHNQPQHF
TGTGCCAGCAGTTTCCCCCGGGCAGCACACAATCAGCCCCAGCATTTT
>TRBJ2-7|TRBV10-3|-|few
CAISEGGGLDKQYF
TGTGCCATCAGTGAAGGAGGGGGGCTCGACAAGCAGTACTTC
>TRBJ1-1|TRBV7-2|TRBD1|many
CASSLAWDSYTEAFF
TGTGCCAGCAGCTTAGCTTGGGACAGCTACACTGAAGCTTTCTTT
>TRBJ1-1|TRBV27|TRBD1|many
CASRIEMNRGHTEAFF
TGTGCCAGCAGAATAGAAATGAACAGGGGGCACACTGAAGCTTTCTTT
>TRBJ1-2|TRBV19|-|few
CASSKGRHLAYGYTF
TGTGCCAGTAGTAAAGGACGGCATCTGGCCTATGGCTACACCTTC
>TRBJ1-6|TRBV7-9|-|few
CASSGTANSPLHF
TGTGCCAGCTCCGGGACCGCTAATTCACCCCTCCACTTT
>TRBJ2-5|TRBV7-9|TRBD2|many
CASSLMATSGRETQYF
TGTGCCAGCAGCTTAATGGCGACTAGCGGGAGAGAGACCCAGTACTTC
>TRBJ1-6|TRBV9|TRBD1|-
CASSATGGDNSPLHF
TGTGCCAGCAGCGCCACAGGGGGGGATAATTCACCCCTCCACTTT
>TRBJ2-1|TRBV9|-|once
CASSHPGEYNEQFF
TGTGCCAGCAGCCACCCCGGGGAATACAATGAGCAGTTCTTC
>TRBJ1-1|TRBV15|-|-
CATSRGRPGRNTEAFF
TGTGCCACCAGCAGAGGCCGCCCGGGAAGGAACACTGAAGCTTTCTTT
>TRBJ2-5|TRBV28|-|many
CASSLEGLKTQYF
TGTGCCAGCAGTTTGGAGGGGTTAAAGACCCAGTACTTC
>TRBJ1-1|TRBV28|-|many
CASRLSGAVSEAFF
TGTGCCAGCAGACTCTCGGGGGCAGTATCGGAAGCTTTCTTT
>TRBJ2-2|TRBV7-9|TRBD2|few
CASSPGRAVSTGELFF
TGTGCCAGCAGCCCCGGGAGGGCCGTTAGCACCGGGGAGCTGTTTTTT
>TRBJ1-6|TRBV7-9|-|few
CASSSSGGDSPLHF
TGTGCCAGCAGCTCATCCGGTGGCGATTCACCCCTCCACTTT
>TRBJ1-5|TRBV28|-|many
CASSFEGKGQPQHF
TGTGCCAGCAGTTTCGAGGGGAAAGGTCAGCCCCAGCATTTT
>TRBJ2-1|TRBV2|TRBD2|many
CASVSSSGAHNEQFF
TGTGCCAGCGTTTCGTCTAGCGGAGCGCACAATGAGCAGTTCTTC